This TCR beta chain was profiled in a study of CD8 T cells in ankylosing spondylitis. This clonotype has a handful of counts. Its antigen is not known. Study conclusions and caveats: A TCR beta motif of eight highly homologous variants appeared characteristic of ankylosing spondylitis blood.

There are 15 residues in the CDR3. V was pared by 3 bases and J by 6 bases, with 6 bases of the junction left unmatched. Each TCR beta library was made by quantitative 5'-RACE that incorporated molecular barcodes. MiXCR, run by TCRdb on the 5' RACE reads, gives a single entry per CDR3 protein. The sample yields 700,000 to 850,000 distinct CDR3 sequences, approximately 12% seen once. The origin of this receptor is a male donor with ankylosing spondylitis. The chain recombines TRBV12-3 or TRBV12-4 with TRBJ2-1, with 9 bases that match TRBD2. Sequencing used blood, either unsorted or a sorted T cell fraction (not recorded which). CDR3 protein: CASSFFSGSSNEQFF. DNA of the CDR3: TGTGCCAGCAGTTTTTTTAGCGGGAGTTCCAATGAGCAGTTCTTC.